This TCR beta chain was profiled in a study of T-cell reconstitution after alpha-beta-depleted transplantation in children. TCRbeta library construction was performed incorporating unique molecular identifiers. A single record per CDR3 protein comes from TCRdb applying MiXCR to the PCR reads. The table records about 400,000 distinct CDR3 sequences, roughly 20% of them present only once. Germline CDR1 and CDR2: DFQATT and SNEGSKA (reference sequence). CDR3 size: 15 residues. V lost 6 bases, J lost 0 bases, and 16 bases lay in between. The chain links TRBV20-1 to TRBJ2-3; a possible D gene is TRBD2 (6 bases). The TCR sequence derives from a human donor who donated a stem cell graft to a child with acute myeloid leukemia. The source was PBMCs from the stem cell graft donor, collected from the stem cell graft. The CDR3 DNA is TGCAGTGCCACCGCGCTAGCGCTTAGCACAGATACGCAGTATTTT. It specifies CSATALALSTDTQYF.